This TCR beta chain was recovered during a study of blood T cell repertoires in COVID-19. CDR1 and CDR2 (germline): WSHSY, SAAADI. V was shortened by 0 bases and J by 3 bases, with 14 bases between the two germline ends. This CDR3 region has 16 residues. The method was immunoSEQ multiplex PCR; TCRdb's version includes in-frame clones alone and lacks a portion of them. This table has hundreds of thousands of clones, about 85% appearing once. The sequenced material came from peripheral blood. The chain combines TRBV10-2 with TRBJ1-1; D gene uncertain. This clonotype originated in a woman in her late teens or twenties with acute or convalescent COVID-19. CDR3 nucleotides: TGCGCCAGCAGTGAGTCCTCCGGGATCGGGTACACTGAAGCTTTCTTT. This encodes CASSESSGIGYTEAFF.